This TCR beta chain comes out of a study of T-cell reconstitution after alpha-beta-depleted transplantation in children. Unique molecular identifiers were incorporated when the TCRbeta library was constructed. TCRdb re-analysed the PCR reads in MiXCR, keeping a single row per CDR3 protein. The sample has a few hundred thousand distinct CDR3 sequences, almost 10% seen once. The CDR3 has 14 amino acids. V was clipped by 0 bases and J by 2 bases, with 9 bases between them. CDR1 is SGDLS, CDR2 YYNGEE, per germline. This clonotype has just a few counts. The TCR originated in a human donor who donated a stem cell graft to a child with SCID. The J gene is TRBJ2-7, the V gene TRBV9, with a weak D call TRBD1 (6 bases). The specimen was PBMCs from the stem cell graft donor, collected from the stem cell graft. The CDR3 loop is CASSVVGDTYEQYF. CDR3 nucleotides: TGTGCCAGCAGCGTAGTTGGGGACACCTACGAGCAGTACTTC.